This T cell receptor (beta chain) came from a study of blood T cell repertoires in COVID-19. Study background: Italy, Spain and the United States were the sources of the convalescent and acute COVID-19 samples.

CDR3 length: 15 residues. Trimming pared 3 bases from V and 0 bases from J, leaving 10 bases between. CDR1 and CDR2 (germline): SGHVS, FNYEAQ. How the authors handled the data: Quantification of nucleated cells was approximated via reference gene primer amplification. Sequencing was performed with immunoSEQ multiplex PCR; in TCRdb, only in-frame clones are kept and a portion is missing. The V and J calls and the clone size are those of that table, but D and trimming were determined from the DNA. The top ten hold roughly 28% of the sample, which has 50,000 to 65,000 clones, 65% to 75% seen once. The sample was peripheral blood. The clonotype originates from a woman of 80 years or more with acute or convalescent COVID-19. The chain employs TRBV7-6 and TRBJ2-3; D remains unclear. CDR3 sequence (DNA): TGTGCCAGCAGCTTCTCTGGTAGTAGCACAGATACGCAGTATTTT. This codes for CASSFSGSSTDTQYF.